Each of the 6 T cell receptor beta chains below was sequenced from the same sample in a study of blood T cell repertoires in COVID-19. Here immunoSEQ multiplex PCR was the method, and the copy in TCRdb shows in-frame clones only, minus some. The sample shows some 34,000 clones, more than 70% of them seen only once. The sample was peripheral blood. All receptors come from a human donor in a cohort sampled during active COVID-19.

This CDR3 is CASSYSSSGANVLTF. The CDR3 DNA reads as TGTGCCAGCAGTTACTCGAGCTCTGGGGCCAACGTCCTGACTTTC. The chain uses TRBV6-5 and TRBJ2-6, with D hard to call. Germline assignment: CDR1 MNHEY and CDR2 SVGAGI. Trimming took off 0 bases at V and 0 bases at J, with 3 bases between the two ends. This CDR3 is 15 amino acids long.

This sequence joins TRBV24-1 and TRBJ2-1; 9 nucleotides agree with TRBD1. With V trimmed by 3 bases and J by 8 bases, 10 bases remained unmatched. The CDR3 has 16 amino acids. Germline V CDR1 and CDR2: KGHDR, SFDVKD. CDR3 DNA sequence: TGTGCCACCAGTGATAGAACCGGGACAGGGAGGGATGAGCAGTTCTTC. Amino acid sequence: CATSDRTGTGRDEQFF.

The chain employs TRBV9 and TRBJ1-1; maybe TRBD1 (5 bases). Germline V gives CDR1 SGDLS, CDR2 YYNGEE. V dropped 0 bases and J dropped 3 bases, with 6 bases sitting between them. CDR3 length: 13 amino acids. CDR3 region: CASSVGGYTEAFF. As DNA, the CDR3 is TGTGCCAGCAGCGTAGGGGGCTACACTGAAGCTTTCTTT.

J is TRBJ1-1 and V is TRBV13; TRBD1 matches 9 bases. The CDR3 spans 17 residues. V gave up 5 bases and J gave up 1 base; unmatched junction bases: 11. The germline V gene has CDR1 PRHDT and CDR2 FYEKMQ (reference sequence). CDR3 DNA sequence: TGTGCCAGCAGCCGAACCGGGACAGGGAGGGAGAACACTGAAGCTTTCTTT. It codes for CASSRTGTGRENTEAFF.

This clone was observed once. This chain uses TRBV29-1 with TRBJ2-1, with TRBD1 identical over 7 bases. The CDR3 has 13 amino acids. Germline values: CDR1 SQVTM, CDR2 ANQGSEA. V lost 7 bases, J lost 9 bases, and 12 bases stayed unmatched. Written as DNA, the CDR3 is TGCAGCGCCCTGGCAGGGGGTCGGACTGAGCAGTTCTTC. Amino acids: CSALAGGRTEQFF.

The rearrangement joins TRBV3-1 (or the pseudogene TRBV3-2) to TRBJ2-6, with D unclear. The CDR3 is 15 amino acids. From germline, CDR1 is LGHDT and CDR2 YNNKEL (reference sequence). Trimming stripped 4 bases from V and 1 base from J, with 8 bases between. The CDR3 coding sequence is TGTGCCAGCAGCCTCCAGTTGTCTGGGGCCAACGTCCTGACTTTC. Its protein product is CASSLQLSGANVLTF.